This TCR beta chain was profiled in a study of cytomegalovirus exposure and HLA in healthy donors. TCRdb's table, derived via immunoSEQ multiplex PCR, lists solely in-frame clones and lacks some. The data contain 250,000 to 350,000 clones, 86% of them singletons. CDR3 length: 14 amino acids. The germline V gene has CDR1 KGHSH and CDR2 LQKENI. Trimming took 3 bases from V and 7 from J; bases not matched to a gene: 4. The sample was PBMCs. This sequence joins TRBV18 and TRBJ2-1, with 9 bases that match TRBD2. This sequence originates from a woman aged 18 to 35 in good health and CMV-seronegative. The CDR3 reads CASSPTREGNEQFF. The CDR3 nucleotides are TGTGCCAGCTCACCCACGCGGGAGGGGAATGAGCAGTTCTTC.